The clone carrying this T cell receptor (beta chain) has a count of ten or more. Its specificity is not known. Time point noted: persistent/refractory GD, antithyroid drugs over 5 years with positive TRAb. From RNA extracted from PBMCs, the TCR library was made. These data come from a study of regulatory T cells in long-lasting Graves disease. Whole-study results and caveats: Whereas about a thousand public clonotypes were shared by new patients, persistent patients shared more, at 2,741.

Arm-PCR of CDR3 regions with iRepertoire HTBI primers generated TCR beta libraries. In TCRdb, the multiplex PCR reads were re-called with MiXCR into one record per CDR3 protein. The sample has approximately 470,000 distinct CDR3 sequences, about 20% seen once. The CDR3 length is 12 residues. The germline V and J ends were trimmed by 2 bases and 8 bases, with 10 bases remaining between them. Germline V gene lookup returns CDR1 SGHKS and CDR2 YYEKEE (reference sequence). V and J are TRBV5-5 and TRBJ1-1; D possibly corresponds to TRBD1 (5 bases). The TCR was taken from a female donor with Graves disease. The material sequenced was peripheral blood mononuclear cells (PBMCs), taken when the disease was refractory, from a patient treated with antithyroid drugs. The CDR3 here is CASSFTGTEAFF. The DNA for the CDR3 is TGTGCCAGCAGCTTCACCGGGACGGAAGCTTTCTTT.